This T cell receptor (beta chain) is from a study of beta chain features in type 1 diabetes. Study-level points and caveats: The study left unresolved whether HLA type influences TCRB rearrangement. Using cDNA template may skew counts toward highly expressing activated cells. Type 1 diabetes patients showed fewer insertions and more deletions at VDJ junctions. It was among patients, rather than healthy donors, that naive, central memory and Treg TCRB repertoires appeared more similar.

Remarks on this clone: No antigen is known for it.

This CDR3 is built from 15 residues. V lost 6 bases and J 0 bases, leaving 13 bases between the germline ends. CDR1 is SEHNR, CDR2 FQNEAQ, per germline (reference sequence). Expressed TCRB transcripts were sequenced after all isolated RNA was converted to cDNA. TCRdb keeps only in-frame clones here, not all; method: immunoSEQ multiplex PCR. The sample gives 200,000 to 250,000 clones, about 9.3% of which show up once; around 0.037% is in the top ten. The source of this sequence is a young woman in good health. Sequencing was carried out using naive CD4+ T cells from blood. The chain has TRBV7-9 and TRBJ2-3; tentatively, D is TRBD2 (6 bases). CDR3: CASSYRDWSTDTQYF. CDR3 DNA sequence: TGTGCCAGCAGTTACCGGGACTGGAGCACAGATACGCAGTATTTT. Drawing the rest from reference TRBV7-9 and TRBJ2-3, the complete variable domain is DTGVSQNPRHKITKRGQNVTFRCDPISEHNRLYWYRQTLGQGPEFLTYFQNEAQLEKSRLLSDRFSAERPKGSFSTLEIQRTEQGDSAMYLCASSYRDWSTDTQYFGPGTRLTVL.